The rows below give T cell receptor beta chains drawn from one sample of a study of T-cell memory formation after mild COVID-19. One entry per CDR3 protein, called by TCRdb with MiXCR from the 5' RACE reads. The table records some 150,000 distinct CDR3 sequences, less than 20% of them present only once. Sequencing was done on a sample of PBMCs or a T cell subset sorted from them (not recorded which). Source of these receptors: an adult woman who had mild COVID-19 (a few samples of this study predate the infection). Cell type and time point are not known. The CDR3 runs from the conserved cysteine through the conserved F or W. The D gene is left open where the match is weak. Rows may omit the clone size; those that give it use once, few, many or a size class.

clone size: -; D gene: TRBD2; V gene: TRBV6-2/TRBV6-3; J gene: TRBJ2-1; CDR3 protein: CASSPSGRSNNEQFF; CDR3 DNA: TGTGCCAGCAGCCCTAGCGGGAGGTCGAACAATGAGCAGTTCTTC
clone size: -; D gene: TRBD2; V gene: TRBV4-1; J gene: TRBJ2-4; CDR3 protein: CASSQVGGGTSGNAVKNIQYF; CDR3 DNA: TGCGCCAGCAGCCAAGTGGGAGGGGGGACTAGCGGGAATGCTGTCAAAAACATTCAGTACTTC
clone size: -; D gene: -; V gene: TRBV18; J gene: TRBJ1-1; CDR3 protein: CASSPPQPSTEAFF; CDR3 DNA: TGTGCCAGCTCACCACCCCAACCAAGCACTGAAGCTTTCTTT
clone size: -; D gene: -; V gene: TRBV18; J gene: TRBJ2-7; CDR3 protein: CASSPSLPLSYEQYF; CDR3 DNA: TGTGCCAGCTCACCATCTTTGCCTCTCTCCTACGAGCAGTACTTC
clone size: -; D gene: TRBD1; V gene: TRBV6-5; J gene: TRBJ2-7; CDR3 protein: CASSYSSPGQGPYEQYF; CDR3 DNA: TGTGCCAGCAGTTACTCAAGCCCGGGACAGGGGCCCTACGAGCAGTACTTC
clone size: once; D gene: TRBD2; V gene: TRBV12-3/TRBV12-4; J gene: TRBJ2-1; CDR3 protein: CASSLWTSGHNEQFF; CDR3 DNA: TGTGCCAGCAGTTTATGGACTAGCGGCCACAATGAGCAGTTCTTC
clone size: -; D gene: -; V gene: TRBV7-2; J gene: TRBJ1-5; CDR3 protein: CASSFDTGRGQPQHF; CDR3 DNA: TGTGCCAGCAGCTTCGACACGGGGCGCGGTCAGCCCCAGCATTTT
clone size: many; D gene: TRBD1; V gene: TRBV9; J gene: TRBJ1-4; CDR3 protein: CASSVLTGVNEKLFF; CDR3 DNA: TGTGCCAGCAGCGTACTCACAGGGGTTAATGAAAAACTGTTTTTT
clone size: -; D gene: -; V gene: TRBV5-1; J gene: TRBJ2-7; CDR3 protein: CASSLEAGPEQYF; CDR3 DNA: TGCGCCAGCAGCTTGGAGGCAGGTCCCGAGCAGTACTTC
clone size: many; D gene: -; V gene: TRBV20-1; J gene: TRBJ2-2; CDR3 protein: CSAQGGFGTGELFF; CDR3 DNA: TGCAGTGCGCAGGGGGGTTTTGGCACCGGGGAGCTGTTTTTT
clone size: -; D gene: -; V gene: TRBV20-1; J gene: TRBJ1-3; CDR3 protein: CSARDLVRSPDTIYF; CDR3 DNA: TGCAGTGCTAGAGATCTGGTCAGGTCGCCGGACACCATATATTTT
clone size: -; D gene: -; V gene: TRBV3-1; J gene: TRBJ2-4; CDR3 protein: CASSQLLAKNIQYF; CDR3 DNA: TGTGCCAGCAGCCAATTACTAGCCAAAAACATTCAGTACTTC
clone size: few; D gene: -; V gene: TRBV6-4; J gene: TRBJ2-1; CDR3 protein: CASRQTLSSYNEQFF; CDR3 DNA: TGTGCCAGCAGGCAGACTCTTAGCTCCTACAATGAGCAGTTCTTC
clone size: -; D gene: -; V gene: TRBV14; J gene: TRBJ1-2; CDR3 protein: CASSQGIPGTRMRYGYTF; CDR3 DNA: TGTGCCAGCAGCCAAGGAATTCCCGGGACACGGATGCGTTATGGCTACACCTTC
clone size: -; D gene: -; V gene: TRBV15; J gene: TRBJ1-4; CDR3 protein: CATSPGRGGDEKLFF; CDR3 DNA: TGTGCCACCAGCCCGGGAAGGGGTGGGGATGAAAAACTGTTTTTT
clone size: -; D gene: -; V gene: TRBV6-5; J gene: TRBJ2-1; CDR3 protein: CASSYLPARGYNEQFF; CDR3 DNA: TGTGCCAGCAGTTACCTCCCCGCCAGAGGATACAATGAGCAGTTCTTC
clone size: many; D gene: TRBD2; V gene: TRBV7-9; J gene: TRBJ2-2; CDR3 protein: CASSRLAGGGELFF; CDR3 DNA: TGTGCCAGCAGCCGACTAGCGGGAGGAGGGGAGCTGTTTTTT
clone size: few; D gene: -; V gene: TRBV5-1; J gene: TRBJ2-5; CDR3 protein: CASKETQYF; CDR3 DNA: TGCGCCAGCAAAGAGACCCAGTACTTC
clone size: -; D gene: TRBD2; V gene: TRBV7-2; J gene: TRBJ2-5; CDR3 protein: CASSLARLAGGRETQYF; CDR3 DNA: TGTGCCAGCAGCTTAGCGCGGCTAGCGGGGGGGAGGGAGACCCAGTACTTC
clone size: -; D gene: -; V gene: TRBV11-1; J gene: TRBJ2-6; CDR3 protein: CASSLLVSGANVLTF; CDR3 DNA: TGTGCCAGCAGCTTATTGGTTTCTGGGGCCAACGTCCTGACTTTC
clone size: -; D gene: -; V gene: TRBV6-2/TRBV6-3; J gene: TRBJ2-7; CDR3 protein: CASSYQPSSYEQYF; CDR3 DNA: TGTGCCAGCAGTTACCAGCCAAGCTCCTACGAGCAGTACTTC
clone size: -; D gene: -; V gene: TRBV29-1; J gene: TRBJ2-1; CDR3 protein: CSVEGGTGRNEQFF; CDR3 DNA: TGCAGCGTTGAAGGCGGGACTGGCAGGAATGAGCAGTTCTTC
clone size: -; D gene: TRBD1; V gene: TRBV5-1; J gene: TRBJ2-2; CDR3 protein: CASSPHTGAPGELFF; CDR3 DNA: TGCGCCAGCAGCCCCCATACAGGGGCCCCCGGGGAGCTGTTTTTT
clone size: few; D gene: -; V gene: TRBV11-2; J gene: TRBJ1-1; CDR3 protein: CASSRGTVNTEAFF; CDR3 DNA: TGTGCCAGCAGCCGAGGGACGGTGAACACTGAAGCTTTCTTT
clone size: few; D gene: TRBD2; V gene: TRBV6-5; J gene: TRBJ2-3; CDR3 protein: CASSETSGGAETQYF; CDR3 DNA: TGTGCCAGCAGCGAGACTAGCGGGGGGGCCGAGACGCAGTATTTT
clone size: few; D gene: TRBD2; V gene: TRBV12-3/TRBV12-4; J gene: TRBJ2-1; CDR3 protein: CASSRSGGTYNEQFF; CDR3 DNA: TGTGCCAGCAGCCGTAGCGGGGGGACATACAATGAGCAGTTCTTC
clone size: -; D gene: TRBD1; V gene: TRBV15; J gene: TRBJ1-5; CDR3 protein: CATGQGSNQPQHF; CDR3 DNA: TGTGCCACAGGACAGGGAAGCAATCAGCCCCAGCATTTT
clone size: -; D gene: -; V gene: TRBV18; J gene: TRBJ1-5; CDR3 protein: CASSPGAERTGAAHF; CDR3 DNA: TGTGCCAGCTCACCCGGCGCAGAAAGGACGGGGGCAGCCCATTTT
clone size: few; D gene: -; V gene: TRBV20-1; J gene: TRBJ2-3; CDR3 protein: CSARLRVFSLMTTQYF; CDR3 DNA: TGCAGTGCTAGACTAAGGGTTTTCTCACTGATGACTACGCAGTATTTT
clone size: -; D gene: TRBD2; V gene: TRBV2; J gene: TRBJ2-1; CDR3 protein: CASSDSTSGGNEQFF; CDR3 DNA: TGTGCCAGCAGTGATTCCACTAGCGGGGGAAATGAGCAGTTCTTC
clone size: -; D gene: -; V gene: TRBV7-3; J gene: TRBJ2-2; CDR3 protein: CASSPGTNTGELFF; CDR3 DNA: TGTGCCAGCAGCCCCGGGACCAACACCGGGGAGCTGTTTTTT
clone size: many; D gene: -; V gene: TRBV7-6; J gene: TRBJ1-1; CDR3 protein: CASSLRIDTEAFF; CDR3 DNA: TGTGCCAGCAGCTTAAGGATCGACACTGAAGCTTTCTTT
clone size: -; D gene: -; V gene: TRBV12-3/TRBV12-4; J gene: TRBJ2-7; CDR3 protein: CASSSPYYEQYF; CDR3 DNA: TGTGCCAGCAGTTCGCCATACTACGAGCAGTACTTC
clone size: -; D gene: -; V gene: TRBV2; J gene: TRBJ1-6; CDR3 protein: CASSHNSPLHF; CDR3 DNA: TGTGCCAGCAGCCACAATTCACCCCTCCACTTT
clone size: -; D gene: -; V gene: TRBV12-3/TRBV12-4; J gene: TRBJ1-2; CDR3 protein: CASTVGLNYGYTF; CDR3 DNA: TGTGCCAGCACCGTGGGTCTTAACTATGGCTACACCTTC
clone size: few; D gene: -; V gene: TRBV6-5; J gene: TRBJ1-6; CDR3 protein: CASTTGPSPLHF; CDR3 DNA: TGTGCCAGCACTACAGGGCCATCACCCCTCCACTTT
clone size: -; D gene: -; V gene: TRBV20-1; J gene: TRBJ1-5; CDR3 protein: CSARDGGIYSNQPQHF; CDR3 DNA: TGCAGTGCTAGAGATGGGGGGATTTATAGCAATCAGCCCCAGCATTTT
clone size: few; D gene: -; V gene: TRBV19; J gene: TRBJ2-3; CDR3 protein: CASSTGESTDTQYF; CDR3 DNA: TGTGCCAGTAGTACCGGGGAGAGCACAGATACGCAGTATTTT
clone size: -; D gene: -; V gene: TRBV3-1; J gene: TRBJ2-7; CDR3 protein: CASSQSHGTYEQYF; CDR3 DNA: TGTGCCAGCAGCCAATCCCACGGGACCTACGAGCAGTACTTC
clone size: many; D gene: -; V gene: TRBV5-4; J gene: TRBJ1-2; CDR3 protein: CASRIQGFGNYGYTF; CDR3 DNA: TGTGCCAGCAGGATCCAGGGTTTCGGCAACTATGGCTACACCTTC
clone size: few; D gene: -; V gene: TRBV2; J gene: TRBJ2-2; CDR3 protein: CASNVRDTGELFF; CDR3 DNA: TGTGCCAGCAACGTGAGAGACACCGGGGAGCTGTTTTTT
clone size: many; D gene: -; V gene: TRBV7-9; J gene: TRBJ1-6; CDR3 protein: CASSLERNRSPLHF; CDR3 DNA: TGTGCCAGCAGCTTAGAGCGGAATCGTTCACCCCTCCACTTT
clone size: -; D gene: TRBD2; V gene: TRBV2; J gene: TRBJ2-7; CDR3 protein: CASSEVASGYEQYF; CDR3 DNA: TGTGCCAGCAGTGAAGTTGCTAGCGGCTACGAGCAGTACTTC
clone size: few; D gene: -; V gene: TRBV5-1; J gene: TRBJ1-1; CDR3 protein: CASSEGAKLNTEAFF; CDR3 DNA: TGCGCCAGCAGCGAAGGGGCGAAGCTGAACACTGAAGCTTTCTTT
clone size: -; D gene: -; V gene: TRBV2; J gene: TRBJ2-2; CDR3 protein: CASNLFASFSTGELFF; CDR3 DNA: TGTGCCAGCAATCTTTTTGCGTCTTTTTCCACCGGGGAGCTGTTTTTT
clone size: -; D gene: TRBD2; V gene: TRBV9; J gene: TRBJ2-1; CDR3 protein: CASSGGLADYNEQFF; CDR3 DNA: TGTGCCAGCAGCGGCGGACTAGCGGACTACAATGAGCAGTTCTTC
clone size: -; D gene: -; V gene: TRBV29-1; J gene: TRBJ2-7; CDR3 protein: CSVAEGAYEQYF; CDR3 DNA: TGCAGCGTTGCGGAGGGGGCGTACGAGCAGTACTTC
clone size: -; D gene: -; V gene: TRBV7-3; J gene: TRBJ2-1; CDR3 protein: CASSLRTPRLSGVTIEQFF; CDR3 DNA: TGTGCCAGCAGCTTACGAACCCCTCGACTAAGCGGTGTTACGATTGAGCAGTTCTTC
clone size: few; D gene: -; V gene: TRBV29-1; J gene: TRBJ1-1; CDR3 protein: CSVNTEAFF; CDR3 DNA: TGCAGCGTTAACACTGAAGCTTTCTTT
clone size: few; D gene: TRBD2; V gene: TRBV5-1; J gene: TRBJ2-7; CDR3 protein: CASLPGGTSGSSYEQYF; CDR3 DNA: TGCGCCAGCCTCCCTGGGGGTACTAGCGGGAGCTCCTACGAGCAGTACTTC
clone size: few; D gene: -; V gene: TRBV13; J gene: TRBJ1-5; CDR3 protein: CASSWRGNQPQHF; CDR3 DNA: TGTGCCAGCAGCTGGAGGGGCAATCAGCCCCAGCATTTT
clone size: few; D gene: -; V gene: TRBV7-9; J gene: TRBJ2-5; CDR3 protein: CASSKDSPPLETQYF; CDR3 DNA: TGTGCCAGCAGCAAGGACAGCCCTCCATTAGAGACCCAGTACTTC
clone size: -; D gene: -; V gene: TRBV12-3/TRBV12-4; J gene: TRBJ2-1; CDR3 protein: CASSLAIWGGIKEFF; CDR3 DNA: TGTGCCAGCAGTTTGGCGATCTGGGGCGGGATTAAGGAGTTCTTC
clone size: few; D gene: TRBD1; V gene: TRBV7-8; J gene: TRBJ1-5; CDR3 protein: CASSLALDRAGQPQHF; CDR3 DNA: TGTGCCAGCAGCTTAGCGTTGGACAGGGCCGGTCAGCCCCAGCATTTT
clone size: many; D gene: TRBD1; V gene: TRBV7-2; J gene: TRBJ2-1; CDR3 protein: CASSGRQGYNEQFF; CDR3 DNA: TGTGCCAGCAGCGGCAGACAGGGGTACAATGAGCAGTTCTTC